Below, 31 T cell receptor beta chains from the same sample are listed, as sequenced in a study of blood T cell repertoires in COVID-19 (dated by TCRdb to 2019 to 2021). Library preparation was by the immunoSEQ multiplex PCR assay. TCRdb limited this immuneACCESS table to in-frame rearrangements with V and J called. A share of clones is missing; checked studies link under half to unresolved V genes, and the rest is unexplained. This sample gives about 170,000 clones in total; around 82% of them show up just once. Roughly 18% of the sample lies in the top ten. The specimen sequenced was peripheral blood. The receptors were gathered from a woman in her 70s who had recovered from COVID-19.

The DNA for the CDR3 is TGTGCCAGCAGCCGGACTGCAACTAATGAAAAACTGTTTTTT. Its translation is CASSRTATNEKLFF. The rearrangement joins TRBV6-5 to TRBJ1-4, with D unresolved. V was shortened by 6 bases and J by 0 bases, with 8 bases between the two germline ends. CDR3 length: 14 residues. CDR1 is MNHEY and CDR2 is SVGAGI in the germline V gene.

This clone occurred a few times. The chain carries TRBV6-5 and TRBJ2-5; TRBD1 matches 8 bases. V trimming: 6 bases; J trimming: 9 bases; junction bases outside the gene matches: 12. The CDR3 length is 14 residues. The germline CDR1 and CDR2 sequences are MNHEY and SVGAGI. CDR3 region: CASRRTSTTGAQYF. In nucleotides, the CDR3 is TGTGCCAGCAGGCGGACCTCGACGACAGGGGCCCAGTACTTC.

This clone was seen once. This chain links TRBV28 with TRBJ1-5, with D possibly being TRBD1 (6 bases). The CDR3 is 15 residues long. Germline V gene lookup returns CDR1 MDHEN and CDR2 SYDVKM. Trimming pared 5 bases from V and 5 bases from J, leaving 16 bases between. The CDR3 sequence is CASSPLGALDQPQHF. The CDR3 nucleotides read TGTGCCAGCAGTCCCCTGGGGGCATTGGATCAGCCCCAGCATTTT. Complete variable domain (other parts from reference TRBV28 and TRBJ1-5): DVKVTQSSRYLVKRTGEKVFLECVQDMDHENMFWYRQDPGLGLRLIYFSYDVKMKEKGDIPEGYSVSREKKERFSLILESASTNQTSMYLCASSPLGALDQPQHFGDGTRLSIL.

This chain uses TRBV10-3 with TRBJ2-7; 7 bases align to TRBD2. Trimming cost V 4 bases and J 4 bases; bases outside gene matches: 10. The V gene's germline CDR1 is ENHRY and CDR2 SYGVKD. The CDR3 sequence is 15 residues long. The CDR3 reads CAISVVGGPLYEQYF. CDR3 nucleotides: TGTGCCATCAGTGTCGTGGGAGGGCCATTGTACGAGCAGTACTTC.

The chain joins TRBV5-1 to TRBJ2-1, with no clear D. CDR1 and CDR2 (germline): SGHRS, YFSETQ. Trimming pared 0 bases from V and 8 bases from J, leaving 15 bases between. The CDR3 sequence is 15 residues long. The CDR3 nucleotides read TGCGCCAGCAGCTTGGGTTTGAGAAGTCCGCATGAGCAGTTCTTC. It translates to CASSLGLRSPHEQFF.

The chain recombines TRBV4-3 with TRBJ1-4, with D hard to call. Trimming removed 2 bases from V and 7 bases from J, with 8 bases in between. CDR1 and CDR2 from the germline V gene are LGHNA and YSLEER. The CDR3 is 13 residues long. The CDR3 region is CASSQPFGEKLFF. DNA for the CDR3: TGCGCCAGCAGCCAACCATTCGGTGAAAAACTGTTTTTT.

This clone was counted once. V usage is TRBV30 and J usage is TRBJ1-5, with D tentatively TRBD1 (5 bases). Germline V gene lookup returns CDR1 GTSNPN and CDR2 SVGIG (reference sequence). V was shortened by 0 bases and J by 5 bases, with 5 bases between the two germline ends. The CDR3 is 12 residues long. The CDR3 is CAWSVQDQPQHF. The CDR3 DNA reads as TGTGCCTGGAGTGTACAGGATCAGCCCCAGCATTTT.

CDR3 DNA sequence: TGCGCCAGCAGCTTGGAGGGGCCACCATACGAGCAGTACTTC. This encodes CASSLEGPPYEQYF. The chain joins TRBV5-1 to TRBJ2-7, with a weak D call TRBD1 (5 bases). CDR3 length: 14 residues. Per germline, CDR1 SGHRS and CDR2 YFSETQ. V lost 0 bases and J 4 bases, leaving 11 bases between the germline ends.

V usage is TRBV5-1 and J usage is TRBJ2-1; maybe TRBD2 (6 bases). The V end was cut by 3 bases, the J end by 8 bases, with 18 bases between. Germline V gives CDR1 SGHRS, CDR2 YFSETQ. This CDR3 comprises 15 residues. CDR3 in DNA: TGCGCCAGCAGCTGGGCCGGCCAAACGGGGGATGAGCAGTTCTTC. It translates to CASSWAGQTGDEQFF.

About this clone itself: A read error may account for a junction end that differs from germline. The genes are TRBV29-1 and TRBJ1-2, with a tentative D call TRBD1 (6 bases). The CDR3 is 12 residues long. The V gene's germline CDR1 is SQVTM and CDR2 ANQGSEA. CDR3 sequence: CSVKDDRPCYTF. DNA of the CDR3: TGCAGCGTTAAAGACGACAGGCCGTGCTACACCTTC.

This chain uses TRBV5-1 with TRBJ2-1; 8 bases are shared with TRBD2. The germline V gene encodes CDR1 SGHRS and CDR2 YFSETQ. This CDR3 comprises 16 residues. With V trimmed by 0 bases and J by 4 bases, 6 bases remained unmatched. CDR3 loop: CASSLVTSGGYNEQFF. CDR3 DNA: TGCGCCAGCAGCTTGGTTACCAGCGGGGGATACAATGAGCAGTTCTTC. Full variable domain (outside the CDR3, taken from reference TRBV5-1 and TRBJ2-1): KAGVTQTPRYLIKTRGQQVTLSCSPISGHRSVSWYQQTPGQGLQFLFEYFSETQRNKGNFPGRFSGRQFSNSRSEMNVSTLELGDSALYLCASSLVTSGGYNEQFFGPGTRLTVL.

The chain links TRBV12-3 or TRBV12-4 to TRBJ2-4; D not resolved. Trimming pared 5 bases from V and 0 bases from J, leaving 5 bases between. The CDR3 consists of 13 residues. The CDR3 DNA reads TGTGCCAGCAGTCCCGTAGCCAAAAACATTCAGTACTTC. It translates to CASSPVAKNIQYF.

The V gene is TRBV18, the J gene TRBJ2-7; 8 nucleotides line up with TRBD1. The ends lost 4 bases at V and 0 bases at J; junction bases unmatched: 5. Germline V gives CDR1 KGHSH, CDR2 LQKENI. This CDR3 spans 15 amino acids. CDR3 bases: TGTGCCAGCTCACTGAGGACAGGGAGCTCCTACGAGCAGTACTTC. It codes for CASSLRTGSSYEQYF.

V usage is TRBV7-2 and J usage is TRBJ2-4; D is perhaps TRBD1 (6 bases). The germline V and J ends were trimmed by 5 bases and 0 bases, with 23 bases remaining between them. Germline V gene sequence: CDR1 SGHTA, CDR2 FQGNSA. The CDR3 has 19 amino acids. The DNA for the CDR3 is TGTGCCAGCAGCCCCGTCCACAGGGCCTGGGGCGGAGCCAAAAACATTCAGTACTTC. Translated, it gives CASSPVHRAWGGAKNIQYF.

V usage is TRBV5-1 and J usage is TRBJ1-1, with unresolved D. The germline CDR1 and CDR2 sequences are SGHRS and YFSETQ. CDR3 length equals 16 residues. Deletions cut 7 bases from V and 2 bases from J, with 21 bases between. CDR3 nucleotide sequence: TGCGCCAGCCGCCAAAGCGGGCCACCTGTCAACACTGAAGCTTTCTTT. Protein product: CASRQSGPPVNTEAFF.

This chain links TRBV4-3 with TRBJ1-3; perhaps TRBD1 as D (6 bases). Germline assignment: CDR1 LGHNA and CDR2 YSLEER. The CDR3 runs to 17 residues. The V end was cut by 3 bases, the J end by 0 bases, with 15 bases between. CDR3 bases: TGCGCCAGCAGCCAGGCGGCCCTACAGGGCTCTGGAAACACCATATATTTT. This gives the protein CASSQAALQGSGNTIYF.

Turning to this clone: One end of the junction is discordant with germline, which a read error may explain. V is TRBV6-5 and J is TRBJ2-3; 7 nucleotides match TRBD2. The CDR3 totals 15 residues. Germline assignment: CDR1 MNHEY and CDR2 SVGAGI. The CDR3 DNA reads TGTGCCAGCACTTACTCGTTGGGGGGGTCAGATACGCAGTATTTT. Its protein product is CASTYSLGGSDTQYF.

The chain couples TRBV5-1 to TRBJ2-5; TRBD2 matches 12 bases. The CDR3 consists of 16 residues. Germline loops: CDR1 SGHRS, CDR2 YFSETQ. V shed 3 bases and J 1 base; nucleotides not matched to a gene: 4. The CDR3 is CASSSGTSGPQETQYF. Here the CDR3 DNA reads TGCGCCAGCAGCTCCGGGACTAGCGGGCCCCAAGAGACCCAGTACTTC. Full variable domain (missing parts from reference TRBV5-1 and TRBJ2-5): KAGVTQTPRYLIKTRGQQVTLSCSPISGHRSVSWYQQTPGQGLQFLFEYFSETQRNKGNFPGRFSGRQFSNSRSEMNVSTLELGDSALYLCASSSGTSGPQETQYFGPGTRLLVL.

Comment on this clone: The junction shows a germline mismatch at one end, possibly a read error. The V call is TRBV28, the J call TRBJ1-5; TRBD1 aligns across 7 bases. CDR3 length: 12 residues. Germline V gene data show CDR1 as MDHEN and CDR2 as SYDVKM. CDR3 nucleotides: TGTGCCAGCAGCAGCGACAGGGAGGCCTGGGATTTT. It encodes CASSSDREAWDF.

This chain connects TRBV10-3 to TRBJ2-3; 9 bases align to TRBD1. The CDR3 totals 13 residues. The V segment lost 10 bases and the J segment 5 bases; nucleotides outside the gene matches: 7. Germline assignment: CDR1 ENHRY and CDR2 SYGVKD. CDR3 region: CATSDRGQDTQYF. CDR3 nucleotide sequence: TGTGCCACTTCGGACAGGGGTCAAGATACGCAGTATTTT.

This chain connects TRBV7-4 to TRBJ2-7; TRBD2 agrees at 15 bases. With 0 bases clipped from V and 2 bases from J, the junction kept 5 bases outside the gene matches. Germline CDR1 is SGHVT and CDR2 is SQSDAQ. The CDR3 runs 18 residues. The CDR3 protein is CASSLAGGLAGGAYEQYF. CDR3 in DNA: TGTGCCAGCAGCTTAGCTGGGGGACTAGCGGGAGGCGCCTACGAGCAGTACTTC.

The V call is TRBV5-4, the J call TRBJ2-1, with D maybe TRBD2 (5 bases). Germline V gene data show CDR1 as SGHNT and CDR2 as YYREEE (reference sequence). The CDR3 loop spans 15 amino acids. The ends were cut back, 3 bases at V and 6 bases at J, with 16 bases in the middle. The CDR3, as DNA: TGTGCCAGCAGCTCCGGAGCGGCCACGTCCAATGAGCAGTTCTTC. Residues: CASSSGAATSNEQFF.

The J gene is TRBJ1-4, the V gene TRBV7-2; 9 bases match TRBD1. The ends lost 4 bases at V and 10 bases at J; junction bases unmatched: 10. Germline values: CDR1 SGHTA, CDR2 FQGNSA. This CDR3 region has 15 residues. The CDR3 spells CASSYVGQGIGKLFF. The CDR3 DNA is TGTGCCAGCAGCTACGTAGGACAGGGGATCGGAAAACTGTTTTTT.

This clone was counted a single time. The V and J genes are TRBV6-1 and TRBJ2-2; no firm D call. The CDR3 loop spans 14 amino acids. Trimming took 3 bases from V and 6 from J, leaving 11 bases between them. In germline, CDR1 is MNHNS, CDR2 SASEGT. The CDR3 loop is CASSDTTGAGELFF. CDR3 nucleotide sequence: TGTGCCAGCAGTGACACAACGGGTGCCGGGGAGCTGTTTTTT.

V is TRBV2 and J is TRBJ1-6; D uncertain. Germline-derived CDR1 and CDR2 are SNHLY and FYNNEI. The CDR3 contains 13 residues. V lost 7 bases, J lost 7 bases, and 11 bases lay in between. The CDR3 region is CASIVRPNSPLHF. The CDR3 coding sequence is TGTGCCAGCATAGTCAGGCCGAATTCACCCCTCCACTTT.

The chain is built from TRBV7-9 and TRBJ2-2; 7 bases match TRBD2. The CDR3 is 16 residues long. The germline gives CDR1 SEHNR, CDR2 FQNEAQ (reference sequence). Trimming cost V 5 bases and J 4 bases; bases outside gene matches: 10. CDR3 in amino acids: CASSPVRREITGELFF. CDR3 sequence (DNA): TGTGCCAGCAGCCCCGTTCGGCGGGAGATCACCGGGGAGCTGTTTTTT.

A single count supports this clone. The rearrangement uses TRBV3-1 (or the pseudogene TRBV3-2) and TRBJ2-5, with TRBD2 as a possible D gene (6 bases). The CDR3 runs 17 residues. Trimming took off 4 bases at V and 1 base at J, with 19 bases between the two ends. Germline V lookup: CDR1 LGHDT, CDR2 YNNKEL (reference sequence). This CDR3 is CASSPPPRDFGQETQYF. CDR3 DNA sequence: TGTGCCAGCAGCCCCCCCCCGCGGGACTTCGGCCAAGAGACCCAGTACTTC.

The V call is TRBV2, the J call TRBJ1-2, with D unresolved. The CDR3 totals 12 residues. Germline lookup yields CDR1 SNHLY and CDR2 FYNNEI. V dropped 3 bases and J dropped 5 bases, with 7 bases sitting between them. This CDR3 reads CASSDDLYGYTF. CDR3 DNA sequence: TGTGCCAGCAGTGACGACTTGTATGGCTACACCTTC. The full variable domain, in which reference TRBV2 and TRBJ1-2 provide the parts outside the CDR3, is EPEVTQTPSHQVTQMGQEVILRCVPISNHLYFYWYRQILGQKVEFLVSFYNNEISEKSEIFDDQFSVERPDGSNFTLKIRSTKLEDSAMYFCASSDDLYGYTFGSGTRLTVV.

This chain connects TRBV5-1 to TRBJ2-4, with TRBD1 as a possible D gene (6 bases). The V end lost 0 bases, the J end lost 6 bases, and 10 bases lay between the germline ends. CDR1 is SGHRS and CDR2 is YFSETQ in the germline V gene. The CDR3 is made up of 14 amino acids. This CDR3 is CASSLDGRGNIQYF. DNA for the CDR3: TGCGCCAGCAGCTTGGATGGCAGGGGAAACATTCAGTACTTC.

V is TRBV7-2 and J is TRBJ2-7, with 9 bases matching TRBD2. This CDR3 has 16 residues. The trim removed 1 base at V and 6 bases at J, leaving 10 bases unmatched. Germline CDR1 and CDR2: SGHTA and FQGNSA. This CDR3 reads CASSLGGSGRGVEQYF. The CDR3 DNA is TGTGCCAGCAGCTTAGGCGGTAGCGGGAGAGGGGTCGAGCAGTACTTC.

The chain carries TRBV5-1 and TRBJ1-1; 10 bases map to TRBD1. The CDR3 runs to 15 residues. In germline, CDR1 is SGHRS, CDR2 YFSETQ. V shed 4 bases and J 4 bases; nucleotides not matched to a gene: 7. The CDR3 DNA follows: TGCGCCAGCAGCCCAGGACAGGGGGTGTCCACTGAAGCTTTCTTT. Translation gives CASSPGQGVSTEAFF.